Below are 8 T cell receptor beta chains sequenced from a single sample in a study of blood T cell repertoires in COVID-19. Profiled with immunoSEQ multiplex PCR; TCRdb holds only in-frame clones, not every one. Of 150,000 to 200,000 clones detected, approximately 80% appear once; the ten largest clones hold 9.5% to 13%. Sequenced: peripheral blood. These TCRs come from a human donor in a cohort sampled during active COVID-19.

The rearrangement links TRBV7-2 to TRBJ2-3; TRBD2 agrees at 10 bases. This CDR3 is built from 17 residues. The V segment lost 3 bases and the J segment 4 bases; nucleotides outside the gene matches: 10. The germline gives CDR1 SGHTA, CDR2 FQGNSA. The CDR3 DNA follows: TGTGCCAGCAGCTTTTCAGCGGGAGGGCCGATCGCAGATACGCAGTATTTT. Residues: CASSFSAGGPIADTQYF.

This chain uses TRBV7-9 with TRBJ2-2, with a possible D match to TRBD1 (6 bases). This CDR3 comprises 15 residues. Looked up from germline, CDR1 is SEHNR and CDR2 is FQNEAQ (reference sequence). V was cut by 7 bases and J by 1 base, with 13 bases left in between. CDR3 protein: CASMPMGQNTGELFF. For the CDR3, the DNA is TGTGCCAGCATGCCCATGGGACAGAACACCGGGGAGCTGTTTTTT. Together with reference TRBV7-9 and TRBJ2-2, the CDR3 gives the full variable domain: DTGVSQNPRHKITKRGQNVTFRCDPISEHNRLYWYRQTLGQGPEFLTYFQNEAQLEKSRLLSDRFSAERPKGSFSTLEIQRTEQGDSAMYLCASMPMGQNTGELFFGEGSRLTVL.

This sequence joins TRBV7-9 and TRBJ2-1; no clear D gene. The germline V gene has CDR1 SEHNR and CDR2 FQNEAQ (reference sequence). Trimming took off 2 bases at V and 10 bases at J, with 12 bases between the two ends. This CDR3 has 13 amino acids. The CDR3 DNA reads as TGTGCCAGCAGCTTATCAGTGGGCCAAGAGCAGTTCTTC. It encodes CASSLSVGQEQFF. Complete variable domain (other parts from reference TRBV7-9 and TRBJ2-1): DTGVSQNPRHKITKRGQNVTFRCDPISEHNRLYWYRQTLGQGPEFLTYFQNEAQLEKSRLLSDRFSAERPKGSFSTLEIQRTEQGDSAMYLCASSLSVGQEQFFGPGTRLTVL.

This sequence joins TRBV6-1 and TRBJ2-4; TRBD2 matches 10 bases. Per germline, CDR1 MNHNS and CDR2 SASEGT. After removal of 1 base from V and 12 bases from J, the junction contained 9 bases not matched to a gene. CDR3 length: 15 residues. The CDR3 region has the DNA TGTGCCAGCAGTGAAGACCTAGCGGGAGCGGATAGTCAGTACTTC. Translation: CASSEDLAGADSQYF.

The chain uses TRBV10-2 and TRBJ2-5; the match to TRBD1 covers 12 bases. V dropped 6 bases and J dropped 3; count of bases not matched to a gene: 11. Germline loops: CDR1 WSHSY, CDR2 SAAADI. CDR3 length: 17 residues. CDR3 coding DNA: TGCGCCAGCAGGGGCTGGGGACAGGGGGCTTTGAAAGAGACCCAGTACTTC. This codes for CASRGWGQGALKETQYF.

CDR3 protein: CASSRDRTGAATDTQYF. The DNA of the CDR3 is TGTGCCAGCAGCCGGGATAGGACAGGGGCCGCCACAGATACGCAGTATTTT. The V call is TRBV13, the J call TRBJ2-3; the match to TRBD1 covers 9 bases. Unmatched junction bases numbered 11, after V lost 5 bases and J lost 2 bases. The CDR3 has 17 amino acids. In germline, CDR1 is PRHDT, CDR2 FYEKMQ (reference sequence).

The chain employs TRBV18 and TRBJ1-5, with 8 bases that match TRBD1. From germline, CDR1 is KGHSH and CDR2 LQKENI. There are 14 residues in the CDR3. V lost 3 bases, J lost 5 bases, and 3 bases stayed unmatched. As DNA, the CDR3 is TGTGCCAGCTCACCTGACAGGGGTTATCAGCCCCAGCATTTT. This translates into CASSPDRGYQPQHF.

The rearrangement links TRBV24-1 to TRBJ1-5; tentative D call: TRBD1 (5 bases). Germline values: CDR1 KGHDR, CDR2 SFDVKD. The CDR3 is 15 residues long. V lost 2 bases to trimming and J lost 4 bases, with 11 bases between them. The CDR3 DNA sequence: TGTGCCACCAGTGATTCAGGCGGGGCAAATCAGCCCCAGCATTTT. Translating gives CATSDSGGANQPQHF.